This T cell receptor (beta chain) was identified in a study of OX40 agonist ivuxolimab in advanced cancers. Study in general: Ivuxolimab, an agonistic anti-OX40 (CD134) antibody, was given to patients.

Study results and caveats: Among the lowest peripheral clonal expansion occurred in 0.1-3.0 mg/kg partial responders. Both CD4+ and CD8+ T cell populations in blood had undergone clonal expansion by week 6 at 0.1 to 3.0 mg/kg. Among T cells, CD8+ cells averaged more expanded clones than CD4+ cells.

The method was immunoSEQ multiplex PCR; TCRdb's version includes in-frame clones alone and lacks a portion of them. The sample consists of just over 80,000 clones, roughly 91% of them appearing once. This clone showed up just a few times. Its cognate antigen is unknown. The specimen comprised CD4+ or CD8+ T cells sorted from blood, sampled in a trial of the OX40 agonist ivuxolimab. This TCR was recovered from an adult with an advanced solid tumor such as melanoma, head and neck, liver or kidney cancer.

The CDR3 reads CAWCQDPNTEAFF. CDR3 in DNA: TGTGCCTGGTGTCAGGACCCCAACACTGAAGCTTTCTTT. The chain couples TRBV30 to TRBJ1-1; D not certain. Germline CDR1 GTSNPN, CDR2 SVGIG (reference sequence). Trimming removed 5 bases at V and 2 bases at J, with 12 bases between. The CDR3 length is 13 residues.